Listed below are T cell receptor beta chains from one sample, sequenced in a study of OX40 agonist ivuxolimab in advanced cancers. The table came from immunoSEQ multiplex PCR; TCRdb's copy has only in-frame clones and leaves some out. Here the sample spans 70,000 to 85,000 clones, about 87% being singletons. The sample here was CD4+ or CD8+ T cells sorted from blood, taken in a trial of the OX40 agonist ivuxolimab. All receptors derive from an adult with an advanced solid tumor such as melanoma, head and neck, liver or kidney cancer. Each CDR3 is given with its conserved first and last residue. D genes are given only for firm matches. Rows give clone size only sometimes, using once, few, many, or a class for an expanded clone.

v_gene,abundance,j_gene,d_gene,CDR3nt,CDR3aa
TRBV9,.,TRBJ2-2,TRBD2,TGTGCCAGCAGCGAGGGGACTAGCGGGGGGTCGAACACCGGGGAGCTGTTTTTT,CASSEGTSGGSNTGELFF
TRBV6-4,.,TRBJ2-7,.,TGTGCCAGCAGGGTACTACAAGCCCACTCCTACGAGCAGTACTTC,CASRVLQAHSYEQYF
TRBV7-6,few,TRBJ2-2,.,TGTGCCAGCAGCTTAGGGCAGCTCACCGGGGAGCTGTTTTTT,CASSLGQLTGELFF
TRBV7-9,.,TRBJ1-3,.,TGTGCCAGCAGCTCGGGGGCGGAAAACACCATATATTTT,CASSSGAENTIYF
TRBV19,.,TRBJ2-1,TRBD1,TGTGCCAGTAGTAGACAGGGGACCTACAATGAGCAGTTCTTC,CASSRQGTYNEQFF
TRBV11-3,few,TRBJ2-3,.,TGTGCCAGCAGCTTAGTGGCTAGCACAGATACGCAGTATTTT,CASSLVASTDTQYF
TRBV6-5,.,TRBJ2-1,.,TGTGCCAGCAGTTACTCCAATGAGCAGTTCTTC,CASSYSNEQFF
TRBV28,.,TRBJ2-2,TRBD1,TGTGCCAGCAGTTCCGGTGGACAGGGAAGAACCGGGGAGCTGTTTTTT,CASSSGGQGRTGELFF
TRBV7-2,.,TRBJ2-5,.,TGTGCCAGCAGCCCCCTCGGGCTAGCGCCGTACCAAGAGACCCAGTACTTC,CASSPLGLAPYQETQYF
TRBV18,.,TRBJ1-5,.,TGTGCCAGCTCACGAATTGACGGGAATCAGCCCCAGCATTTT,CASSRIDGNQPQHF
TRBV7-9,.,TRBJ2-2,.,TGTGCCAGCAGCGTAGGGTTCACCGGGGAGCTGTTTTTT,CASSVGFTGELFF
TRBV10-3,.,TRBJ1-2,.,TGTGCCATCAGTGAGAATGGACATAACTATGGCTACACCTTC,CAISENGHNYGYTF
TRBV4-1,once,TRBJ1-5,.,TGCGCCAGCAGCCCCGGGACACTAGATCAGCCCCAGCATTTT,CASSPGTLDQPQHF
TRBV2,.,TRBJ1-5,.,TGTGCCAGCAGTGCAGAAGGTTATAGCAATCAGCCCCAGCATTTT,CASSAEGYSNQPQHF
TRBV7-4,once,TRBJ1-3,TRBD1,TGTGCCAGCAGCTGCCGACAGGGGGCGGGTAACACCATATATTTT,CASSCRQGAGNTIYF
TRBV18,.,TRBJ1-3,.,TGTGCCAGCTCACCGCCCAGGGAGGAAAACACCATATATTTT,CASSPPREENTIYF
TRBV18,.,TRBJ2-2,.,TGTGCCAGCTCACCCCTGGGACTCTTGAACACCGGGGAGCTGTTTTTT,CASSPLGLLNTGELFF
TRBV10-1,.,TRBJ2-3,.,TGCGCCAGCAGTGAGGCTAGCGCCTACCGCGATACGCAGTATTTT,CASSEASAYRDTQYF
TRBV7-2,.,TRBJ1-2,.,TGTGCCAGCAGCTTAGGCGGCAGGGCGCTGGGCTACACCTTC,CASSLGGRALGYTF